This T cell receptor (beta chain) is drawn from a study of cytomegalovirus exposure and HLA in healthy donors. Findings and caveats of the study: The dataset shows that most TCR sequences were rare, while some public TCRs occurred in many donors.

This clone was detected only once. What it binds is unknown. Germline CDR1 is SGDLS and CDR2 is YYNGEE. The ends were cut back, 3 bases at V and 0 bases at J, with 9 bases in the middle. The CDR3 is made up of 15 amino acids. This PCR relied on a set of 60 Vbeta primers and 13 Jbeta primers. Some clones are missing from TCRdb's copy, which holds only in-frame ones; the method was immunoSEQ multiplex PCR. Of 110,000 to 150,000 clones in the sample, roughly three quarters were seen once. The chain uses TRBV9 and TRBJ1-4; D not certain. The sample consisted of PBMCs. This receptor was taken from a man aged 55 to 69 in good health and CMV-seronegative. The CDR3 here is CASSAGGPTNEKLFF. The CDR3 DNA follows: TGTGCCAGCAGCGCAGGAGGGCCAACTAATGAAAAACTGTTTTTT.